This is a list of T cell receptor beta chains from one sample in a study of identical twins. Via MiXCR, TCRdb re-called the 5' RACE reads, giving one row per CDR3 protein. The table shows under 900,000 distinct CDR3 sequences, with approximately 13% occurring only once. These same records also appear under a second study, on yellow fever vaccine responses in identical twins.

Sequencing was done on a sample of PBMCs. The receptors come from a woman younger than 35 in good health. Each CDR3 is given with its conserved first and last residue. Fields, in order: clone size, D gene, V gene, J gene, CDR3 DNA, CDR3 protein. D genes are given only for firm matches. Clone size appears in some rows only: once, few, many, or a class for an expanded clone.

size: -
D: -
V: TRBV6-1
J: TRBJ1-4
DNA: TGTGCCAGCAGTGAAATTGGGAGCGAAAAACTGTTTTTT
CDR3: CASSEIGSEKLFF

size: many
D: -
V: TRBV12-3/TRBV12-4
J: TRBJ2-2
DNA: TGTGCCAGCAGCTGGATGAACACCGGGGAGCTGTTTTTT
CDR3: CASSWMNTGELFF

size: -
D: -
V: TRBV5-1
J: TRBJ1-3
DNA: TGCGCCAGCAGCCTTGACAGGACCAGGAACACCATATATTTT
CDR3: CASSLDRTRNTIYF

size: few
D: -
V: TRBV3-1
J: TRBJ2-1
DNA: TGTGCCAGCAGCTCAATGGAAGGGGGGGGATTCTTC
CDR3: CASSSMEGGGFF

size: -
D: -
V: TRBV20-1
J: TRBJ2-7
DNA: TGCAGTGCTAGCGGGGTTTCCGGCTACGAGCAGTACTTC
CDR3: CSASGVSGYEQYF

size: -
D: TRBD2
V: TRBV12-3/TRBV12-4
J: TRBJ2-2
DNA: TGTGCCAGCAGTTTTCCAGCGGGAGGGACCGGGGAGCTGTTTTTT
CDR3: CASSFPAGGTGELFF

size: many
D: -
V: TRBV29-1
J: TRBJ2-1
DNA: TGCAGCGTTGAACTCAGGGCCGGGCCCAACAATGAGCAGTTCTTC
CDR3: CSVELRAGPNNEQFF

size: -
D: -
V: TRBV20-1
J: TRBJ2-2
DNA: -
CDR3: CCARGGTGVRRTPGSCFF

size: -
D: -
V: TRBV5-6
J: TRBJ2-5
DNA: TGTGCCAGCAGCTTGGACGGACCCGGGTCCCAGTACTTC
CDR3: CASSLDGPGSQYF

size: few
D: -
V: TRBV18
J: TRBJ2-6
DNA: TGTGCCAGCTCACCGACGGGGTCCGTCTCTGGGGCCAACGTCCTGACTTTC
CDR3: CASSPTGSVSGANVLTF

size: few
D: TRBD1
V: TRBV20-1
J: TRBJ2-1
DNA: TGCAGTGCTAGGTCCGGGACAGGGTGGATCGGTGAGCAGTTCTTC
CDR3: CSARSGTGWIGEQFF

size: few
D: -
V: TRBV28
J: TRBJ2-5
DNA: TGTGCCAGCAGTACCGGGACCAAGACCCAGTACTTC
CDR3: CASSTGTKTQYF

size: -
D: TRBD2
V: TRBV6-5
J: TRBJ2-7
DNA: TGTGCCAGCAGTTTCAGGACTAGCGGGAGAGGCACGTACGAGCAGTACTTC
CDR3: CASSFRTSGRGTYEQYF

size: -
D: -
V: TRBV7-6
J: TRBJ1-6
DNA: TGTGCCAGCAGCTTAGAGGTTGGGTCACCCCTCCACTTT
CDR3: CASSLEVGSPLHF

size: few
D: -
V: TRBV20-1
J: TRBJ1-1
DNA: TGCAGTGCTGTCCTTCGCAGGGATCTTGATGAAGCTTTCTTT
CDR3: CSAVLRRDLDEAFF

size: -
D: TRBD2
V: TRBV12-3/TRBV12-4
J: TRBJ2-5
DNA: TGTGCCAGCAGGCGGGGGGGACTAGCGGGGAGAGGTGAGACCCAGTACTTC
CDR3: CASRRGGLAGRGETQYF

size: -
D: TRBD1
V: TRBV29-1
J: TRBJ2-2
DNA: TGCAGCGACCTCCTCGGACAGGGGGCTAAATGGAACACCGGGGAGCTGTTTTTT
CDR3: CSDLLGQGAKWNTGELFF

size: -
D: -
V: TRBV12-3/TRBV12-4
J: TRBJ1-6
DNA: TGTGCCAGCAGTTTGGTTCCCCCGAGTGGGTGGCCCCCCTGGGGGCGCCCCAGGGAGTCACCCCTCCACTTT
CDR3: CASSLVPPSGWPPWGRPRESPLHF

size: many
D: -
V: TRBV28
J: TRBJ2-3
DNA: TGTGCCAGCAGTTTTATTCACCTCACAGATACGCAGTATTTT
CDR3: CASSFIHLTDTQYF

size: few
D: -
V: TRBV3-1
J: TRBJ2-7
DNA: TGTGCCAGCAGCCCCCCAGGAACCCGAAGGGGCGAGCAGTACTTC
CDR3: CASSPPGTRRGEQYF

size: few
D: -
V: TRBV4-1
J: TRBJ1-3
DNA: TGCGCCAGCAGCCAAGCGGAATTCTCTGGAAACACCATATATTTT
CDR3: CASSQAEFSGNTIYF

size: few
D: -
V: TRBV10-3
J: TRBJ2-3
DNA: TGTGCCATCAGTGAGGGGTTAATTGAAGATACGCAGTATTTT
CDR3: CAISEGLIEDTQYF

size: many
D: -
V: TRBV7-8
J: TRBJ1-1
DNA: TGTGCCAGCAGCCCCCGGGGGGGACTAAACACTGAAGCTTTCTTT
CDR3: CASSPRGGLNTEAFF

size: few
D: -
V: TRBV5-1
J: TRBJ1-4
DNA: TGCGCCAGCAGCTTGGGATCGACAACTAATGAAAAACTGTTTTTT
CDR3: CASSLGSTTNEKLFF

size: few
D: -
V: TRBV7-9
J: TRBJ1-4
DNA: TGTGCCAGCATCAACATGTCAGGGGCAGTGGGTGAAAAACTGTTTTTT
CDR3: CASINMSGAVGEKLFF

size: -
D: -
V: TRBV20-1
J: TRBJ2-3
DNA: TGCAGTGCCCCAACCAGCTCCCCCACGCAGTATTTT
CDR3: CSAPTSSPTQYF

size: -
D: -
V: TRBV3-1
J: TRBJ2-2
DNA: TGTGCCAGCAGCCAACAGGGCGCCGGGGAGCTGTTTTTT
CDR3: CASSQQGAGELFF

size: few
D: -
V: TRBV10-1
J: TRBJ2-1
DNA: TGCGCCAGCAGTGAGTTACCCGCGGGACTCTACAATGAGCAGTTCTTC
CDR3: CASSELPAGLYNEQFF

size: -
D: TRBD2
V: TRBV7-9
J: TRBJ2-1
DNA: TGTGCCAGCAGCACCCGGACTAGCGGGGGGGCCGAGGATGAGCAGTTCTTC
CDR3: CASSTRTSGGAEDEQFF